Below are 25 T cell receptor beta chains sequenced from a single sample in a study of control samples from healthy donors and cancer patients. Generated by immunoSEQ multiplex PCR, the TCRdb table keeps only in-frame clones and is missing some. The sample gives about 150,000 clones, about 91% of which show up once; over 1.5% is in the top ten. The specimen sequenced was blood. Source of these receptors: a man younger than 35 in good health.

The chain carries TRBV27 and TRBJ2-4; the D gene is possibly TRBD1 (6 bases). Germline assignment: CDR1 MNHEY and CDR2 SMNVEV (reference sequence). V was shortened by 6 bases and J by 2 bases, with 20 bases between the two germline ends. This CDR3 has 17 residues. CDR3 protein: CASSSSGTPYTKNIQYF. The CDR3 DNA is TGTGCCAGCAGCTCCTCCGGGACACCCTACACCAAAAACATTCAGTACTTC.

The count of this clone is one. J is TRBJ1-1 and V is TRBV28, with TRBD1 as a possible D gene (6 bases). The CDR3 is 13 residues long. CDR1 and CDR2 (germline): MDHEN, SYDVKM. Trimming cost V 8 bases and J 1 base, with 11 bases left between them. This chain's CDR3 is CASRGQRNTEAFF. The CDR3 DNA reads as TGTGCCAGCCGAGGACAGAGGAACACTGAAGCTTTCTTT.

This chain links TRBV2 with TRBJ2-3, with TRBD2 matching 9 bases. The CDR3 has 14 amino acids. Germline assignment: CDR1 SNHLY and CDR2 FYNNEI. V was clipped by 7 bases and J by 2 bases; unmatched bases: 4. The CDR3 region has the DNA TGTGCCAGCATGGTAGCGGGGGACACAGATACGCAGTATTTT. This translates into CASMVAGDTDTQYF.

This chain connects TRBV5-4 to TRBJ2-1; TRBD2 agrees at 9 bases. This CDR3 has 14 residues. Germline V gene lookup returns CDR1 SGHNT and CDR2 YYREEE (reference sequence). J lost 2 bases, V lost 9 bases, and 6 bases had no gene match. CDR3 nucleotide sequence: TGTGCCACCTCTGCGGGGGGGGCCTACAATGAGCAGTTCTTC. It specifies CATSAGGAYNEQFF.

This clone was seen just once. The chain carries TRBV9 and TRBJ1-2, with 8 positions matching TRBD1. Germline CDR1 and CDR2: SGDLS and YYNGEE. This CDR3 has 14 amino acids. The V gene end was trimmed by 4 bases and the J gene end by 4 bases; junction bases not matched to a gene: 6. This CDR3 is CASSTDRGLYGYTF. DNA of the CDR3: TGTGCCAGCAGCACCGACAGGGGCCTCTATGGCTACACCTTC. Combining the CDR3 with reference TRBV9 and TRBJ1-2 gives the whole variable domain DSGVTQTPKHLITATGQRVTLRCSPRSGDLSVYWYQQSLDQGLQFLIQYYNGEERAKGNILERFSAQQFPDLHSELNLSSLELGDSALYFCASSTDRGLYGYTFGSGTRLTVV.

The chain is built from TRBV18 and TRBJ1-1; 8 bases line up with TRBD1. V lost 1 base to trimming and J lost 8 bases; unmatched junction nucleotides: 12. This CDR3 region has 16 residues. The germline CDR1 and CDR2 sequences are KGHSH and LQKENI. CDR3 sequence reads: CASSPRSPDRAVEAFF. In DNA form, the CDR3 reads TGTGCCAGCTCACCACGATCCCCGGACAGGGCGGTGGAAGCTTTCTTT. The complete variable domain, with remaining parts taken from reference TRBV18 and TRBJ1-1, reads NAGVMQNPRHLVRRRGQEARLRCSPMKGHSHVYWYRQLPEEGLKFMVYLQKENIIDESGMPKERFSAEFPKEGPSILRIQQVVRGDSAAYFCASSPRSPDRAVEAFFGQGTRLTVV.

The chain employs TRBV28 and TRBJ2-7, with D unclear. V was trimmed by 5 bases and J by 2 bases, leaving 16 bases between them. Germline V gene lookup returns CDR1 MDHEN and CDR2 SYDVKM. This CDR3 is 15 amino acids long. The CDR3 DNA reads TGTGCCAGCAGTATTCATTCGGGCAGTACCTACGAGCAGTACTTC. Amino acids: CASSIHSGSTYEQYF.

This chain connects TRBV7-2 to TRBJ2-2, with unresolved D. The ends were cut back, 6 bases at V and 2 bases at J, with 10 bases in the middle. CDR1 and CDR2 (germline): SGHTA, FQGNSA. The CDR3 is 14 amino acids. The CDR3 DNA follows: TGTGCCAGCAGGGAATCAAGAAACACCGGGGAGCTGTTTTTT. It yields the protein CASRESRNTGELFF.

The rearrangement links TRBV6-5 to TRBJ2-2, with 7 bases that match TRBD2. Trimming removed 7 bases from V and 9 bases from J; junction bases left unmatched: 14. The CDR3 runs 15 residues. Germline loops: CDR1 MNHEY, CDR2 SVGAGI. The CDR3 loop is CASTMVAGALRELFF. In nucleotides, the CDR3 is TGTGCCAGCACGATGGTAGCGGGTGCCCTCCGGGAGCTGTTTTTT.

This chain connects TRBV11-2 to TRBJ2-5; 7 bases match TRBD2. This CDR3 contains 12 residues. The germline CDR1 and CDR2 sequences are SGHAT and FQNNGV. With 8 bases clipped from V and 4 bases from J, the junction kept 4 bases outside the gene matches. CDR3 loop: CASGRGIETQYF. The CDR3 DNA sequence: TGTGCCAGCGGGCGGGGGATAGAGACCCAGTACTTC.

Here the CDR3 DNA reads TGCGCCAGCAGCCAAGACCGGACCCAGCGTGAAAAACTGTTTTTT. Its translation is CASSQDRTQREKLFF. This rearrangement joins TRBV4-3 to TRBJ1-4; D is unresolved. Germline CDR1 and CDR2: LGHNA and YSLEER. The V and J ends lost 0 bases and 7 bases respectively, with 12 bases between them. CDR3 size: 15 residues.

In its sample, this clone was seen once. The V call is TRBV19, the J call TRBJ2-3, with 7 bases matching TRBD2. The V gene end was trimmed by 0 bases and the J gene end by 7 bases; junction bases not matched to a gene: 7. The germline CDR1 and CDR2 sequences are LNHDA and SQIVND (reference sequence). The CDR3 length is 15 residues. Here the CDR3 reads CASSIDGEGSYTQYF. CDR3 nucleotides: TGTGCCAGTAGTATAGATGGGGAGGGTTCCTATACGCAGTATTTT. Looking up the rest from reference TRBV19 and TRBJ2-3 gives the full variable domain: DGGITQSPKYLFRKEGQNVTLSCEQNLNHDAMYWYRQDPGQGLRLIYYSQIVNDFQKGDIAEGYSVSREKKESFPLTVTSAQKNPTAFYLCASSIDGEGSYTQYFGPGTRLTVL.

The genes are TRBV11-1 and TRBJ2-5, with no clear D. The CDR3 is 13 residues long. CDR1 is SGHAT and CDR2 is FQDESV in the germline V gene (reference sequence). With 2 bases removed from V and 7 bases from J, the gap between germline ends came to 11 bases. Here the CDR3 reads CASSLSDRGTQYF. CDR3 nucleotide sequence: TGTGCCAGCAGCTTAAGCGACCGCGGGACCCAGTACTTC.

The chain uses TRBV28 and TRBJ1-3, with TRBD1 matching 8 bases. The CDR3 extends over 21 amino acids. Germline V CDR1 and CDR2: MDHEN, SYDVKM. V trimming: 3 bases; J trimming: 2 bases; junction bases outside the gene matches: 21. CDR3 region: CASSFRKGVGQGRKAGNTIYF. CDR3 nucleotides: TGTGCCAGCAGTTTTAGGAAGGGTGTAGGACAGGGACGGAAGGCTGGAAACACCATATATTTT.

This chain uses TRBV5-1 with TRBJ1-2, with TRBD1 matching 7 bases. The CDR3 sequence is 15 residues long. The J segment lost 0 bases and the V segment lost 3 bases, leaving 5 bases of the junction unmatched. From germline, CDR1 is SGHRS and CDR2 YFSETQ. Here the CDR3 DNA reads TGCGCCAGCAGCTCGACAGGGAACACTAACTATGGCTACACCTTC. Translated, it gives CASSSTGNTNYGYTF. Filled out from reference TRBV5-1 and TRBJ1-2, the complete variable domain reads KAGVTQTPRYLIKTRGQQVTLSCSPISGHRSVSWYQQTPGQGLQFLFEYFSETQRNKGNFPGRFSGRQFSNSRSEMNVSTLELGDSALYLCASSSTGNTNYGYTFGSGTRLTVV.

The rearrangement links TRBV12-3 or TRBV12-4 to TRBJ1-1; D is undetermined. The V end was cut by 7 bases, the J end by 4 bases, with 13 bases between. This CDR3 is built from 13 residues. The CDR3 DNA is TGTGCCAGCACCCAACCCCCGAGCACTGAAGCTTTCTTT. This encodes CASTQPPSTEAFF.

This clone has only one observation. The V call is TRBV7-9, the J call TRBJ2-3, with 7 bases identical to TRBD2. The V gene end was trimmed by 5 bases and the J gene end by 0 bases; junction bases not matched to a gene: 5. The CDR3 has 15 amino acids. Germline V lookup: CDR1 SEHNR, CDR2 FQNEAQ (reference sequence). The CDR3 region is CASSPWRGSTDTQYF. The CDR3 nucleotides read TGTGCCAGCAGCCCGTGGCGGGGGAGCACAGATACGCAGTATTTT. Drawing the rest from reference TRBV7-9 and TRBJ2-3, the complete variable domain is DTGVSQNPRHKITKRGQNVTFRCDPISEHNRLYWYRQTLGQGPEFLTYFQNEAQLEKSRLLSDRFSAERPKGSFSTLEIQRTEQGDSAMYLCASSPWRGSTDTQYFGPGTRLTVL.

The V call is TRBV9, the J call TRBJ2-3, with 11 bases that match TRBD2. Germline CDR1 reads SGDLS; CDR2 reads YYNGEE. The CDR3 contains 15 residues. Losses at the gene ends were 3 bases for V and 4 bases for J; bases not matched to a gene: 4. This CDR3 reads CASSDQGLAADTQYF. As DNA, the CDR3 is TGTGCCAGCAGCGACCAGGGACTAGCGGCAGATACGCAGTATTTT. Filled out from reference TRBV9 and TRBJ2-3, the complete variable domain reads DSGVTQTPKHLITATGQRVTLRCSPRSGDLSVYWYQQSLDQGLQFLIQYYNGEERAKGNILERFSAQQFPDLHSELNLSSLELGDSALYFCASSDQGLAADTQYFGPGTRLTVL.

The CDR3 sequence is CASSFRGRMNTEAFF. As DNA, the CDR3 is TGTGCCAGCAGCTTCCGGGGGCGTATGAACACTGAAGCTTTCTTT. The chain combines TRBV5-6 with TRBJ1-1; D perhaps matches TRBD1 (6 bases). Trimming left V 2 bases short and J 0 bases short, with 11 bases between. This CDR3 comprises 15 residues. Germline CDR1 is SGHDT and CDR2 is YYEEEE.

This chain links TRBV9 with TRBJ1-2; tentative D call: TRBD1 (5 bases). The germline V gene encodes CDR1 SGDLS and CDR2 YYNGEE. V was pared by 0 bases and J by 3 bases, with 15 bases between. The CDR3 sequence is 16 residues long. The CDR3, as DNA: TGTGCCAGCAGCGTAGGGGGCGGGGCCCAGGACTATGGCTACACCTTC. Amino acid sequence: CASSVGGGAQDYGYTF.

The rearrangement links TRBV24-1 to TRBJ2-1; D is possibly TRBD1 (5 bases). This CDR3 contains 14 residues. CDR1 is KGHDR and CDR2 is SFDVKD in the germline V gene. Trimming left V 4 bases short and J 7 bases short, with 13 bases between. Written as DNA, the CDR3 is TGTGCCACCAGTGAGAGCCCACAGGTAAATGAGCAGTTCTTC. Residues: CATSESPQVNEQFF.

The chain recombines TRBV7-2 with TRBJ2-1, with 8 positions matching TRBD2. The CDR3 totals 16 residues. CDR1 SGHTA and CDR2 FQGNSA come from the germline V gene. Germline trimming cut 5 bases from V and 2 bases from J; bases unmatched to any gene: 8. The CDR3 sequence: CASSGRGGGTYNEQFF. In nucleotides, the CDR3 is TGTGCCAGCAGCGGAAGAGGCGGGGGGACCTACAATGAGCAGTTCTTC.

The gene calls are TRBV5-3 and TRBJ2-3; D ambiguous. TRBV5-3 has ORF status, its function being uncertain. Trimming removed 4 bases from V and 3 bases from J, with 15 bases in between. This CDR3 region has 15 residues. The CDR3 DNA follows: TGTGCCAGAAGCGCCCCTTTGGTGACGACAGATACGCAGTATTTT. Translated: CARSAPLVTTDTQYF.

This clone occurred once. This chain connects TRBV19 to TRBJ2-5, with D perhaps assigned TRBD1 or TRBD2 (5 bases each). The CDR3 runs 15 residues. CDR1 is LNHDA, CDR2 SQIVND, per germline (reference sequence). V was shortened by 5 bases and J by 7 bases, with 20 bases between the two germline ends. The CDR3 DNA reads as TGTGCCAGTAGTTGGAGGCGCGGGCCCCAGGGGACCCAGTACTTC. Its translation is CASSWRRGPQGTQYF.

This clone was recorded only once. The junction departs from germline at one end; a sequencing error may be responsible. V usage is TRBV28 and J usage is TRBJ1-2; D remains ambiguous. Germline CDR1 reads MDHEN; CDR2 reads SYDVKM. CDR3 size: 13 residues. The CDR3 loop is CASSFYTGGEPGF. CDR3 DNA: TGTGCCAGCAGTTTTTATACCGGTGGCGAGCCAGGATTC.